These 30 T cell receptor beta chains were sequenced from one sample in a study of T-cell reconstitution after alpha-beta-depleted transplantation in children. A library of TCRbeta sequences, prepared with unique molecular identifiers, was generated. TCRdb fed the PCR reads into MiXCR, producing one record per CDR3 protein. This sample has around 800,000 distinct CDR3 sequences, with 15% to 20% found just once. The sample in question was PBMCs, mostly from graft donor cells, obtained 360 days after TCRalphabeta/CD19-depleted stem cell transplant. Receptor source: a male patient younger than 18 who had a stem cell transplant for acute lymphoblastic leukemia, so the T cells may come from the graft donor.

The table lists this clonotype with a few counts. The V gene is TRBV12-3 or TRBV12-4, the J gene TRBJ2-3; a weak D match, TRBD1 (5 bases). CDR3 length: 15 residues. Between the trimmed V and J ends, which lost 2 bases and 6 bases, there was a span of 15 bases. The CDR3 region has the DNA TGTGCCAGCAGTTTATGGGCAGGGCCTGGGGATACGCAGTATTTT. This translates into CASSLWAGPGDTQYF.

This clonotype was picked up a small number of times. This sequence joins TRBV9 and TRBJ2-5, with D tentatively TRBD2 (7 bases). The CDR3 spans 15 residues. Germline CDR1 reads SGDLS; CDR2 reads YYNGEE. V dropped 2 bases and J dropped 5 bases, with 16 bases sitting between them. The CDR3 nucleotides read TGTGCCAGCAGCGTGTGGGGGGGGCGGGGGGAGACCCAGTACTTC. It specifies CASSVWGGRGETQYF.

This clonotype has more than one count but fewer than ten. DNA for the CDR3: TGCGCCAGCAGTGAGGGTGGAAGGGTCGAGCAGTACTTC. Its protein product is CASSEGGRVEQYF. V is TRBV10-1 and J is TRBJ2-7; D call uncertain. V was pared by 2 bases and J by 6 bases, with 11 bases between. The germline V gene has CDR1 WNHNN and CDR2 SYGVQD (reference sequence). The CDR3 has 13 amino acids.

This clonotype was counted only a few times. One end of the junction is discordant with germline, which a read error may explain. This chain links TRBV7-2 with TRBJ2-1, with unresolved D. CDR3 length: 11 residues. Germline V gene data show CDR1 as SGHTA and CDR2 as FQGNSA. In nucleotides, the CDR3 is TGTGCCAGCAGCTTACTGGGTGAGAAGTTCTTC. Amino acid sequence: CASSLLGEKFF.

On this clonotype itself: Since a much larger clone is just one base distant, this may be a read error. This rearrangement joins TRBV20-1 to TRBJ2-1; 7 bases align to TRBD2. The ends lost 0 bases at V and 0 bases at J; junction bases unmatched: 5. The CDR3 loop spans 16 amino acids. The germline CDR1 and CDR2 sequences are DFQATT and SNEGSKA (reference sequence). The chain's CDR3 is CSARDSREFSYNEQFF. The CDR3 region has the DNA TGCAGTGCTAGAGACTCGCGGGAGTTCTCCTACAATGAGCAGTTCTTC.

This clonotype was detected only once. J is TRBJ2-2 and V is TRBV12-3 or TRBV12-4; 8 bases line up with TRBD1. Losses at the gene ends were 5 bases for V and 5 bases for J; bases not matched to a gene: 7. The length of the CDR3 is 15 residues. As DNA, the CDR3 is TGTGCCAGCAGTACAAGGGACAGGTATACCGGGGAGCTGTTTTTT. Protein product: CASSTRDRYTGELFF.

This clonotype was counted only a few times. This chain connects TRBV27 to TRBJ2-3; perhaps TRBD2 as D (5 bases). The germline CDR1 and CDR2 sequences are MNHEY and SMNVEV (reference sequence). V gave up 8 bases and J gave up 1 base, with 16 bases separating them. This CDR3 has 15 residues. The CDR3 DNA sequence: TGTGCCAGCTTCCCCGGGGTAACTGGCACAGATACGCAGTATTTT. It yields the protein CASFPGVTGTDTQYF.

This clonotype has only a few counts. The chain has TRBV12-3 or TRBV12-4 and TRBJ2-7; 10 bases are shared with TRBD2. The trim removed 6 bases at V and 3 bases at J, leaving 11 bases unmatched. CDR3 length: 16 amino acids. The CDR3 region is CASSLIALAGSYEQYF. DNA of the CDR3: TGTGCCAGCAGCCTAATAGCACTAGCGGGAAGCTACGAGCAGTACTTC.

This chain connects TRBV5-1 to TRBJ2-7; D tentatively reads TRBD1 or TRBD2 (5 bases each). Between the trimmed V and J ends, which lost 6 bases and 8 bases, there was a span of 18 bases. Germline loops: CDR1 SGHRS, CDR2 YFSETQ. The CDR3 is 13 amino acids. CDR3 in DNA: TGCGCCAGCAAGGAGGCAGGGAATTTGCAGCAGTACTTC. Protein: CASKEAGNLQQYF.

V usage is TRBV12-3 or TRBV12-4 and J usage is TRBJ1-2; D is ambiguous. CDR3 length: 16 residues. Deletions cut 6 bases from V and 2 bases from J, with 19 bases between. The CDR3 DNA follows: TGTGCCAGCAGCGAGAGGGCGGACGGCTACAACTATGGCTACACCTTC. It translates to CASSERADGYNYGYTF.

The chain combines TRBV29-1 with TRBJ2-7; 9 bases fit TRBD2. The CDR3 consists of 12 residues. Germline V gene data show CDR1 as SQVTM and CDR2 as ANQGSEA. Trimming took 4 bases from V and 5 from J; bases not matched to a gene: 3. CDR3 amino acids: CSVVLAGNEQYF. The CDR3 DNA reads TGCAGCGTTGTCCTAGCGGGAAACGAGCAGTACTTC.

There are a few counts of this clonotype. The CDR3 here is CASTYGGGLETQYF. As DNA, the CDR3 is TGTGCCAGCACCTACGGGGGGGGCTTAGAGACCCAGTACTTC. The gene calls are TRBV6-1 and TRBJ2-5, with TRBD2 identical over 8 bases. The CDR3 is made up of 14 amino acids. Per the germline V gene, CDR1 is MNHNS and CDR2 is SASEGT. V shed 7 bases, J shed 4 bases, and the junction held 8 bases outside the gene matches.

This clonotype showed up just a few times. The rearrangement uses TRBV12-3 or TRBV12-4 and TRBJ2-7; 9 bases are a match to TRBD1. CDR3 length equals 15 residues. Losses at the gene ends were 0 bases for V and 5 bases for J; bases not matched to a gene: 5. CDR3 in amino acids: CASSLAGQGFHEQYF. CDR3 nucleotide sequence: TGTGCCAGCAGTTTAGCGGGACAGGGCTTCCACGAGCAGTACTTC.

This clonotype occurred many times. The chain employs TRBV6-5 and TRBJ1-1; D ambiguous. V was shortened by 2 bases and J by 0 bases, with 7 bases between the two germline ends. The CDR3 loop spans 14 amino acids. Germline CDR1 MNHEY, CDR2 SVGAGI. This chain's CDR3 is CASSYPGMNTEAFF. CDR3 in DNA: TGTGCCAGCAGTTACCCAGGAATGAACACTGAAGCTTTCTTT.

The chain couples TRBV12-3 or TRBV12-4 to TRBJ2-1; TRBD1 matches at 8 bases. The V gene end was trimmed by 1 base and the J gene end by 7 bases; junction bases not matched to a gene: 15. The CDR3 runs 18 residues. The CDR3 nucleotides read TGTGCCAGCAGTTTAGGTCGATTGGGGCAGGGGGCGAGGAATGAGCAGTTCTTC. This translates into CASSLGRLGQGARNEQFF.

The chain uses TRBV20-1 and TRBJ2-1; TRBD2 agrees at 13 bases. The ends lost 8 bases at V and 6 bases at J; junction bases unmatched: 7. The germline V gene has CDR1 DFQATT and CDR2 SNEGSKA (reference sequence). This CDR3 comprises 14 residues. This chain's CDR3 is CSLSRTSGSNEQFF. As DNA, the CDR3 is TGCAGTCTCTCCCGGACTAGCGGGAGCAATGAGCAGTTCTTC.

This clonotype turned up a few times. CDR3 DNA sequence: TGCAGTGCTGCCCCGGGACTAGCGGGGCAAGAGACCCAGTACTTC. This sequence encodes CSAAPGLAGQETQYF. This chain joins TRBV20-1 and TRBJ2-5; 13 bases line up with TRBD2. V lost 5 bases and J lost 2; bases outside the gene matches: 5. Per the germline V gene, CDR1 is DFQATT and CDR2 is SNEGSKA (reference sequence). This CDR3 has 15 residues.

J is TRBJ2-4 and V is TRBV6-5; 10 nucleotides align to TRBD1. V trimming: 4 bases; J trimming: 6 bases; junction bases outside the gene matches: 9. The length of the CDR3 is 16 residues. Germline V gives CDR1 MNHEY, CDR2 SVGAGI. The CDR3 here is CASSSDRQGAGNIQYF. CDR3 in DNA: TGTGCCAGCAGTTCTGATCGACAGGGGGCGGGAAACATTCAGTACTTC.

This clonotype has just one count. The limits of the CDR3 on the DNA are not certain, so only TCRdb's listed CDR3 is given. This chain links TRBV21-1 with TRBJ2-7; TRBD1, the D gene given by the table, was not confirmed from the DNA. TRBV21-1 is a listed pseudogene. The CDR3 sequence runs 16 residues, both termini included. The chain's CDR3 is CASSKRWGQGSYEQYF.

V usage is TRBV15 and J usage is TRBJ1-5; D gene ambiguous. V lost 7 bases to trimming and J lost 0 bases, with 13 bases between them. Germline V lookup: CDR1 LNHNV, CDR2 YYDKDF (reference sequence). There are 15 residues in the CDR3. The CDR3 sequence: CATKALANSNQPQHF. DNA for the CDR3: TGTGCCACCAAAGCACTGGCGAATAGCAATCAGCCCCAGCATTTT.

The chain carries TRBV20-1 and TRBJ2-1, with D maybe TRBD2 (6 bases). The CDR3 extends over 13 amino acids. CDR1 is DFQATT and CDR2 is SNEGSKA in the germline V gene (reference sequence). V was shortened by 5 bases and J by 3 bases, with 11 bases between the two germline ends. The CDR3 DNA reads as TGCAGTGCTCCCCCGGACTACTACAATGAGCAGTTCTTC. Its translation: CSAPPDYYNEQFF.

This clonotype showed up many times. The chain couples TRBV24-1 to TRBJ2-6; D is unclear. The CDR3 is 15 residues long. The germline V and J ends were trimmed by 6 bases and 0 bases, with 8 bases remaining between them. The germline CDR1 and CDR2 sequences are KGHDR and SFDVKD. CDR3 nucleotides: TGTGCCACCAGTAGGTACAGCTCTGGGGCCAACGTCCTGACTTTC. It translates to CATSRYSSGANVLTF.

This clonotype was seen only a few times. The J gene is TRBJ1-1, the V gene TRBV18; tentative D call: TRBD1 (6 bases). Germline CDR1 is KGHSH and CDR2 is LQKENI. The CDR3 consists of 14 residues. Deletions cut 2 bases from V and 1 base from J, with 8 bases between. In nucleotides, the CDR3 is TGTGCCAGCTCACCAAACAGGGCGAACACTGAAGCTTTCTTT. It specifies CASSPNRANTEAFF.

This clonotype was observed a few times. V and J are TRBV24-1 and TRBJ2-7, with D hard to call. Between the trimmed V and J ends, which lost 0 bases and 4 bases, there was a span of 15 bases. Germline loops: CDR1 KGHDR, CDR2 SFDVKD. The CDR3 loop spans 16 amino acids. This CDR3 reads CATSDLRQGEGYEQYF. The CDR3 DNA reads TGTGCCACCAGTGATTTGCGACAAGGTGAAGGTTACGAGCAGTACTTC.

This clonotype was picked up a small number of times. The chain has TRBV29-1 and TRBJ2-1; the D is unclear. The CDR3 runs 13 residues. In germline, CDR1 is SQVTM, CDR2 ANQGSEA. The V end was cut by 4 bases, the J end by 6 bases, with 13 bases between. The CDR3 is CSVGPTTGNEQFF. Here the CDR3 DNA reads TGCAGCGTTGGACCCACAACGGGCAATGAGCAGTTCTTC.

This clonotype has at least ten counts. The gene calls are TRBV5-1 and TRBJ2-1; D gene uncertain. Germline assignment: CDR1 SGHRS and CDR2 YFSETQ. V was cut by 0 bases and J by 5 bases, with 12 bases left in between. This CDR3 has 15 amino acids. The CDR3, as DNA: TGCGCCAGCAGCTTGGCTGGGTCCGGGCACAATGAGCAGTTCTTC. Amino acids: CASSLAGSGHNEQFF.

The chain links TRBV5-1 to TRBJ1-4, with a tentative D call TRBD1 (5 bases). CDR3 length: 12 amino acids. Trimming took 7 bases from V and 8 from J, leaving 12 bases between them. Germline V gene lookup returns CDR1 SGHRS and CDR2 YFSETQ. CDR3 sequence reads: CASRDAGEKLFF. The CDR3 DNA reads TGCGCCAGCCGTGATGCAGGGGAAAAACTGTTTTTT.

The J gene is TRBJ1-6, the V gene TRBV6-1; D is possibly TRBD1 (6 bases). Germline loops: CDR1 MNHNS, CDR2 SASEGT. Trimming took off 10 bases at V and 9 bases at J, with 19 bases between the two ends. The CDR3 spans 14 residues. The CDR3 DNA follows: TGTGCCATCAAACGGGACATTGGCGCTTCACCCCTCCACTTT. Protein sequence: CAIKRDIGASPLHF.

The chain employs TRBV11-1 and TRBJ2-1, with TRBD1 matching over 7 bases. The germline V gene has CDR1 SGHAT and CDR2 FQDESV (reference sequence). The ends lost 3 bases at V and 4 bases at J; junction bases unmatched: 9. The CDR3 spans 16 residues. The CDR3 DNA reads TGTGCCAGCAGCTTGACCGGGACAGAAGGTTACAATGAGCAGTTCTTC. Translating it yields CASSLTGTEGYNEQFF.

The chain carries TRBV12-3 or TRBV12-4 and TRBJ1-4; 7 positions agree with TRBD1. The length of the CDR3 is 16 residues. The ends lost 6 bases at V and 8 bases at J; junction bases unmatched: 15. DNA of the CDR3: TGTGCCAGCAGCCGATTCGGGACAGCCTTAGAGGAAAAACTGTTTTTT. As protein: CASSRFGTALEEKLFF.